Below are 2 T cell receptor beta chains sequenced from a single sample in a study of blood T cell repertoires in COVID-19. The assay was immunoSEQ multiplex PCR, and TCRdb's table has in-frame clones only and misses some. The sample shows 390,000 or so clones, around 91% of them seen only once. What was sequenced was peripheral blood. These TCRs come from a man aged 18 to 30 with active or convalescent COVID-19.

The chain combines TRBV27 with TRBJ2-3, with a possible D match to TRBD1 (6 bases). Germline CDR1 and CDR2: MNHEY and SMNVEV (reference sequence). CDR3 size: 16 residues. Trimming pared 4 bases from V and 3 bases from J, leaving 17 bases between. CDR3 region: CASSSTVLTGTDTQYF. CDR3 DNA sequence: TGTGCCAGCAGTTCTACAGTACTAACAGGGACAGATACGCAGTATTTT.

This clone was seen once. The chain recombines TRBV12-3 or TRBV12-4 with TRBJ2-1; TRBD1 matches 7 bases. This CDR3 is 13 amino acids long. V gave up 6 bases and J gave up 9 bases; unmatched junction bases: 8. CDR3 protein: CASRRGQAGEQFF. CDR3 in DNA: TGTGCCAGCAGACGCGGACAGGCAGGTGAGCAGTTCTTC.